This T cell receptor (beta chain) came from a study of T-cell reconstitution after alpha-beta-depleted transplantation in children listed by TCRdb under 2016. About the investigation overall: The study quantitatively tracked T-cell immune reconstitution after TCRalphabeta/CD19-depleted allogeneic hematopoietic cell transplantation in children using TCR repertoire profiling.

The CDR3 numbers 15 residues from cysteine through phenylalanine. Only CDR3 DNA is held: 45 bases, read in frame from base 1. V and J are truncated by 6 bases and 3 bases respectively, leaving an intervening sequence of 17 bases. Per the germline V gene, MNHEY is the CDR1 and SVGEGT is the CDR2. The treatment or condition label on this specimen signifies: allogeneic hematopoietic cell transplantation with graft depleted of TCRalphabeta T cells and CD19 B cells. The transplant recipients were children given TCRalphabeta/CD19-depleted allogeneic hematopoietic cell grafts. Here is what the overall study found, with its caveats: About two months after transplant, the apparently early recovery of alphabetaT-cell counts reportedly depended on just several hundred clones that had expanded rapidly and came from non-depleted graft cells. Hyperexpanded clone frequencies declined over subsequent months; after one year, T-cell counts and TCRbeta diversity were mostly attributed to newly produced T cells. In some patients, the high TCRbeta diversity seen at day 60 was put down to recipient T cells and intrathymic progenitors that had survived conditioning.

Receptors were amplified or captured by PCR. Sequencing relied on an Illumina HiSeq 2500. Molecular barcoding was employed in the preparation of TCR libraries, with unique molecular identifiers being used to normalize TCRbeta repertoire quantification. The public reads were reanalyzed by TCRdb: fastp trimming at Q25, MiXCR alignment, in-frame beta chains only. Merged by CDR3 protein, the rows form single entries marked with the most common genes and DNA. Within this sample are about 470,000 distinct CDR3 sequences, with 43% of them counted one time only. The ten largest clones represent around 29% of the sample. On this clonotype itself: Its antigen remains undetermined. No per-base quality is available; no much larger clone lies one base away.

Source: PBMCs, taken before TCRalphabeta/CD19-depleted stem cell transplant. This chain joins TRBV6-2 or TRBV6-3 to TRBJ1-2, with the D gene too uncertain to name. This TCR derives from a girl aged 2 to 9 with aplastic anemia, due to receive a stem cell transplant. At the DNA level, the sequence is TGTGCCAGCAGGCTCCCGCTTGGGAGCCACTATGGCTACACCTTC. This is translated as CASRLPLGSHYGYTF.